These T cell receptor beta chains were read from a single sample in a study of blood T cell repertoires in COVID-19. Repertoires were generated with immunoSEQ multiplex PCR, while TCRdb's copy carries only in-frame clones and drops some. The repertoire includes some 70,000 clones, 86% of them detected once, and roughly 8.7% sits in the top ten. Sequencing used peripheral blood. The receptors originated from a man aged 30 to 45 with acute or convalescent COVID-19. CDR3s include the opening cysteine and the closing phenylalanine or tryptophan. D genes are given only for firm matches. For some rows the clone size is stated as once, few or many, or as a class when expanded; others skip it.

TRBD2 | TRBJ2-7 | TRBV4-2 | - | CASSQRLAGAYEQYF | TGTGCCAGCAGCCAACGACTAGCGGGGGCCTACGAGCAGTACTTC
- | TRBJ2-6 | TRBV4-3 | - | CASSQYTGANVLTF | TGCGCCAGCAGCCAATATACTGGGGCCAACGTCCTGACTTTC
- | TRBJ2-7 | TRBV29-1 | - | CSALTPGYEQYF | TGCAGCGCCCTGACACCTGGGTACGAGCAGTACTTC
- | TRBJ2-3 | TRBV11-3 | once | CASAEDSTDTQYF | TGTGCCAGCGCCGAGGATAGCACAGATACGCAGTATTTT
- | TRBJ1-3 | TRBV28 | few | CASSIQASSGNTIYF | TGTGCCAGCAGCATACAGGCCTCCTCTGGAAACACCATATATTTT
- | TRBJ2-3 | TRBV11-2 | - | CASSFLSGEMDTQYF | TGTGCCAGCAGTTTCCTGTCGGGGGAGATGGATACGCAGTATTTT
TRBD1 | TRBJ1-2 | TRBV6-5 | once | CASSRNDRESGYTF | TGTGCCAGCAGCCGAAATGACAGGGAAAGCGGCTACACCTTC
- | TRBJ2-7 | TRBV13 | - | CAAWAAGTGLISGSEQYF | TGTGCCGCCTGGGCCGCCGGGACAGGGCTCATTAGCGGGAGCGAGCAGTACTTC
TRBD1 | TRBJ2-1 | TRBV5-4 | - | CASSLGQGASNEQFF | TGTGCCAGCAGCTTGGGACAGGGGGCCTCCAATGAGCAGTTCTTC
- | TRBJ1-4 | TRBV7-8 | few | CASSYGVNNEKLFF | TGTGCCAGCAGCTACGGGGTGAATAATGAAAAACTGTTTTTT
- | TRBJ2-7 | TRBV5-4 | - | CASSDRGNYEQYF | TGTGCCAGCAGCGACCGGGGGAACTACGAGCAGTACTTC
TRBD2 | TRBJ2-7 | TRBV10-3 | - | CAISEIRTSGTPDSYEQYF | TGTGCCATCAGTGAAATCCGGACTAGCGGGACCCCCGACTCCTACGAGCAGTACTTC
TRBD2 | TRBJ2-3 | TRBV25-1 | - | CASSDSGTSGREDTQYF | TGTGCCAGCAGTGATTCCGGGACTAGCGGGAGGGAAGATACGCAGTATTTT
- | TRBJ2-2 | TRBV10-1 | - | CASSDLGRTNTGELFF | TGCGCCAGCAGTGATTTGGGGAGAACGAACACCGGGGAGCTGTTTTTT
- | TRBJ2-7 | TRBV4-1 | few | CASSPREDFSYEQYF | TGCGCCAGCAGCCCTAGGGAGGACTTCTCCTACGAGCAGTACTTC
- | TRBJ1-1 | TRBV6-2/TRBV6-3 | - | CASSYSTRRTEAFF | TGTGCCAGCAGTTACTCGACTCGGAGGACGGAGGCTTTCTTT
TRBD1 | TRBJ1-2 | TRBV6-5 | - | CASSRTGGRSYTF | TGTGCCAGCAGCAGGACAGGGGGAAGGAGCTACACCTTC
TRBD1 | TRBJ1-4 | TRBV5-1 | - | CASSLQGAPPPNEKLFF | TGCGCCAGCAGCTTACAGGGGGCCCCGCCACCTAATGAAAAACTGTTTTTT
- | TRBJ2-5 | TRBV24-1 | once | CATSDPPALAAQETQYF | TGTGCCACCAGTGATCCCCCAGCTTTAGCGGCCCAAGAGACCCAGTACTTC
TRBD1 | TRBJ2-1 | TRBV5-1 | - | CASSLKTTGAPEQFF | TGCGCCAGCAGCTTGAAAACGACAGGGGCCCCTGAGCAGTTCTTC
TRBD1 | TRBJ1-1 | TRBV29-1 | - | CSGTGNMNTEAFF | TGCAGCGGGACAGGGAACATGAACACTGAAGCTTTCTTT
- | TRBJ2-1 | TRBV15 | - | CATSRDPVNEQFF | TGTGCCACCAGCAGAGATCCAGTCAATGAGCAGTTCTTC
TRBD1 | TRBJ2-7 | TRBV7-8 | - | CASSPGTGGEKQYF | TGTGCCAGCAGCCCCGGGACAGGGGGCGAAAAGCAGTACTTC
TRBD1 | TRBJ2-5 | TRBV6-6 | - | CASRDRTGQETQYF | TGTGCCAGCAGAGATCGGACAGGGCAAGAGACCCAGTACTTC
TRBD1 | TRBJ2-1 | TRBV5-1 | - | CASSSRTGGGEQFF | TGCGCCAGCAGCTCTAGGACAGGGGGAGGTGAGCAGTTCTTC
- | TRBJ1-1 | TRBV28 | - | CASSRGDGNTEAFF | TGTGCCAGCAGTCGGGGGGATGGGAACACTGAAGCTTTCTTT
- | TRBJ2-7 | TRBV18 | - | CASSLGSEQYF | TGTGCCAGCTCACTCGGGAGTGAGCAGTACTTC
TRBD2 | TRBJ2-1 | TRBV10-2 | - | CASSEFGSGRGEQFF | TGCGCCAGCAGTGAGTTCGGGAGCGGGAGAGGTGAGCAGTTCTTC
- | TRBJ1-5 | TRBV4-2 | once | CASSRSGGEWRQPQHF | TGTGCCAGCAGCCGGTCGGGAGGGGAATGGCGTCAGCCCCAGCATTTT
- | TRBJ1-6 | TRBV28 | - | CASYGGPSSNSPLHF | TGTGCCAGCTATGGGGGCCCCAGCTCCAATTCACCCCTCCACTTT
TRBD2 | TRBJ2-7 | TRBV9 | - | CASSKGLDSYEQYF | TGTGCCAGCAGCAAGGGACTAGATTCCTACGAGCAGTACTTC
TRBD1 | TRBJ2-7 | TRBV3-1/TRBV3-2 | - | CASSQGQKPSYEQYF | TGTGCCAGCAGCCAGGGACAGAAACCTTCCTACGAGCAGTACTTC
TRBD2 | TRBJ2-2 | TRBV6-4 | few | CASSETSGSTGELFF | TGTGCCAGCAGTGAGACTAGCGGGAGCACCGGGGAGCTGTTTTTT
- | TRBJ1-4 | TRBV7-8 | - | CASSSERGQEYEKLFF | TGTGCCAGCAGCTCCGAGAGGGGACAAGAGTACGAAAAACTGTTTTTT
TRBD2 | TRBJ2-1 | TRBV4-2 | - | CASSLRTSGSYEQFF | TGTGCCAGCAGCCTAAGAACTAGCGGGAGTTACGAGCAGTTCTTC
TRBD1 | TRBJ2-2 | TRBV27 | - | CASSRQGLNTGELFF | TGTGCCAGCAGCCGACAGGGCTTAAACACCGGGGAGCTGTTTTTT
- | TRBJ2-1 | TRBV5-1 | - | CASSLNSDFNEQFF | TGCGCCAGCAGCTTGAATTCGGACTTCAATGAGCAGTTCTTC
- | TRBJ2-1 | TRBV7-2 | - | CASSLYYNEQFF | TGTGCCAGCAGCCTCTACTACAATGAGCAGTTCTTC
TRBD1 | TRBJ1-2 | TRBV2 | - | CASSEDRVSYGYTF | TGTGCCAGCAGTGAGGACAGGGTGTCGTATGGCTACACCTTC
TRBD1 | TRBJ1-6 | TRBV5-1 | - | CASSTNRGRPYNSPLHF | TGCGCCAGCAGCACCAACAGGGGGCGCCCCTATAATTCACCCCTCCACTTT
- | TRBJ1-2 | TRBV14 | once | CASSQGWWGPPYGYTF | TGTGCCAGCAGCCAAGGATGGTGGGGGCCCCCCTATGGCTACACCTTC
- | TRBJ2-7 | TRBV9 | - | CASSVEALSYEQYF | TGTGCCAGCAGCGTAGAAGCACTTTCCTACGAGCAGTACTTC
TRBD1 | TRBJ2-4 | TRBV5-4 | - | CASRGQDRNIQYF | TGTGCCAGCAGGGGACAGGACCGAAACATTCAGTACTTC
- | TRBJ2-3 | TRBV12-3/TRBV12-4 | - | CASRSTGEGTQYF | TGTGCCAGCAGGTCGACAGGTGAGGGTACGCAGTATTTT
TRBD2 | TRBJ2-3 | TRBV7-8 | - | CASSLEWGGGSTDTQYF | TGTGCCAGCAGCTTAGAGTGGGGCGGGGGGAGCACAGATACGCAGTATTTT
TRBD2 | TRBJ2-3 | TRBV24-1 | - | CATSERTSGRSTDTQYF | TGTGCCACCAGTGAACGGACTAGCGGGAGGAGCACAGATACGCAGTATTTT
TRBD1 | TRBJ2-7 | TRBV24-1 | - | CATSDFARGQGEYF | TGTGCCACCAGTGATTTCGCGAGGGGACAGGGGGAGTACTTC
TRBD2 | TRBJ2-3 | TRBV7-9 | - | CASSSRGGLAGSDTQYF | TGTGCCAGCAGCTCCCGAGGGGGACTAGCGGGATCAGATACGCAGTATTTT
TRBD1 | TRBJ2-7 | TRBV15 | - | CATSKGQAYEQYF | TGTGCCACCAGCAAAGGACAGGCCTACGAGCAGTACTTC
TRBD2 | TRBJ2-1 | TRBV5-1 | - | CASSLGLAPSYNEQFF | TGCGCCAGCAGCTTAGGACTAGCGCCTTCCTACAATGAGCAGTTCTTC
TRBD1 | TRBJ1-4 | TRBV7-9 | - | CASTFQTGDLFF | TGTGCCAGCACATTTCAGACAGGGGACCTGTTTTTT
TRBD2 | TRBJ2-7 | TRBV28 | - | CASSLWGTTYEQYF | TGTGCCAGCAGTTTATGGGGGACTACCTACGAGCAGTACTTC
- | TRBJ1-6 | TRBV6-6 | - | CASSFTARALHF | TGTGCCAGCAGTTTCACGGCTCGGGCCCTCCACTTT
TRBD1 | TRBJ2-5 | TRBV5-6 | - | CASSAAATGTSETQYF | TGTGCCAGCAGCGCGGCCGCGACAGGGACCTCGGAGACCCAGTACTTC
TRBD1 | TRBJ2-5 | TRBV28 | - | CASSFWDRAGETQYF | TGTGCCAGCAGTTTCTGGGACAGGGCTGGAGAGACCCAGTACTTC